This T cell receptor beta chain was sequenced for a study of human T cells and chemical hapten exposure. The wider study: The study sensitized with 2% DPC on a roughly 2 cm by roughly 2 cm patch of upper inner arm skin.

Germline CDR1 and CDR2: WNHNN and SYGVQD (reference sequence). The length of the CDR3 is 15 residues. V lost 2 bases and J lost 5, with 13 bases in between. This clonotype was counted at least ten times. Its antigen is not identified. Sample time point: patch test 2, 6 weeks after DPC sensitization. Sample treatment: therapeutic diphenylcyclopropenone sensitization with weekly scalp DPC. Total RNA came from unfractionated whole blood. The library tagged individual cDNA molecules with unique molecular identifiers. TCRdb reprocessed the RACE reads via MiXCR and lists one record per CDR3 protein. The data contain 65,000 to 90,000 distinct CDR3 sequences, less than 8% of them singletons. General study findings and limits: Expanded TCR sets contained significantly more large CDR3 similarity clusters than controls.

The clonotype originates from a woman aged 25 to 39 with alopecia areata. Some clones in this sample may be carry-over from other donors' samples. The chain joins TRBV10-1 to TRBJ2-1, with D hard to call. The input for sequencing was whole blood, taken in connection with sensitization to the hapten diphenylcyclopropenone (DPC). The CDR3 DNA is TGCGCCAGCAGTGAGAGTCCAGGTCTCCACAATGAGCAGTTCTTC. This gives the protein CASSESPGLHNEQFF.